These T cell receptor beta chains were read from a single sample in a study of radiotherapy plus CTLA-4 blockade in lung cancer. Profiled with immunoSEQ multiplex PCR; TCRdb holds only in-frame clones, not every one. The sample consists of tens of thousands of clones, over 75% of them appearing once. The sample in question was peripheral blood, obtained from a patient treated with radiotherapy plus ipilimumab. The receptors here all came from a human donor with non-small cell lung cancer that progressed on radiotherapy plus ipilimumab. CDR3s include the opening cysteine and the closing phenylalanine or tryptophan. The order of the fields is J gene, V gene, clone size, D gene, CDR3 DNA, CDR3 protein. A D gene is named only where the DNA matches it firmly. Rows may omit the clone size; those that give it use once, few, many or a size class.

>TRBJ2-7|TRBV4-2|.|TRBD2
TGTGCCAGCAGCCAAGAGGGCCGACTAGCGGGAGTCGAAGAGCAGTACTTC
CASSQEGRLAGVEEQYF
>TRBJ1-6|TRBV6-5|.|TRBD1
TGTAATTCGAGGGTGGGACAGGGTGATTCACCCCTCCACTTT
CNSRVGQGDSPLHF
>TRBJ1-2|TRBV28|.|.
TGTGCCAGCAGTTTACCCGGGACGGCTAACTATGGCTACACCTTC
CASSLPGTANYGYTF
>TRBJ2-1|TRBV9|.|.
TGTGCCAGCAGCGTAGTACCTGACCCGGGCTACAATGAGCAGTTCTTC
CASSVVPDPGYNEQFF
>TRBJ1-2|TRBV15|.|TRBD1
TGTGCCACCAGCAGTAGAGGTGAGGGGGCGCGAGGCTACACCTTC
CATSSRGEGARGYTF
>TRBJ1-6|TRBV29-1|.|.
TGCAGCGTTGGACCCCCTCGCCGTACAGGCCTCTATAATTCACCCCTCCACTTT
CSVGPPRRTGLYNSPLHF
>TRBJ1-6|TRBV7-9|medium-sized|.
TGTGCCAGCAGCTTAGAGTGGGGGGCAACTTCACCCCTCCACTTT
CASSLEWGATSPLHF
>TRBJ2-5|TRBV7-9|.|TRBD2
TGTGCCAGCAGCTCCTATAGCGGGGGGGAAGAGACCCAGTACTTC
CASSSYSGGEETQYF
>TRBJ2-3|TRBV5-1|.|TRBD1
TGCGCCAGCAGCGGAGGCCCCGGGACAGGGATCACAGATACGCAGTATTTT
CASSGGPGTGITDTQYF
>TRBJ2-7|TRBV18|.|.
TGTGCCAGCTCAGGGACGAGGACAGCCTATCGATACGAGCAGTACTTC
CASSGTRTAYRYEQYF
>TRBJ1-4|TRBV19|.|TRBD1
TGTGCCAGTAGTATCCGACCGGGACAGGGTGAAAAACTGTTTTTT
CASSIRPGQGEKLFF
>TRBJ1-5|TRBV28|.|.
TGTGCCAGCAGCCCGGAGGCGGGGGTTGGTCAGCCCCAGCATTTT
CASSPEAGVGQPQHF
>TRBJ1-2|TRBV19|few|.
TGTGCCAGTAGAACTGGGTCTGCAGCTAACTATGGCTACACCTTC
CASRTGSAANYGYTF
>TRBJ2-1|TRBV7-2|.|.
TGTGCCAGCAGCTCCACACTGGAACCTTACAATGAGCAGTTCTTC
CASSSTLEPYNEQFF
>TRBJ2-5|TRBV28|.|TRBD1
TGTGCCAGCACTTTAAACAGGGGGCTAGGCGAGACCCAGTACTTC
CASTLNRGLGETQYF
>TRBJ2-7|TRBV28|.|.
TGTGCCAGCAGTCCGATGAGAGAGCAGTACTTC
CASSPMREQYF
>TRBJ2-7|TRBV27|.|.
TGTGCCAGCAGTCCCCTAGCCCGGACCTTCTACGAGCAGTACTTC
CASSPLARTFYEQYF
>TRBJ1-3|TRBV27|.|.
TGTGCCAGCAGTTCGAACAGGGCAGGAGGTGGAAACACCATATATTTT
CASSSNRAGGGNTIYF
>TRBJ2-5|TRBV4-2|.|.
TGTGCCAGCAGCCAAGACCTGACTCGTGCCAGGGAGACCCAGTACTTC
CASSQDLTRARETQYF
>TRBJ1-6|TRBV6-5|.|TRBD1
TGTGCCAGCAGTTACTCAAGACAGGGAAATCATTCACCCCTCCACTTT
CASSYSRQGNHSPLHF
>TRBJ2-1|TRBV7-2|.|.
TGTGCCAGCAGCTTAACAGGGTACTCCTACAATGAGCAGTTCTTC
CASSLTGYSYNEQFF
>TRBJ2-1|TRBV4-3|.|.
TGCGCCAGCAGCCAAGAAGTGGAGCTAGCTCAATTCTTC
CASSQEVELAQFF
>TRBJ2-7|TRBV11-3|.|TRBD1
TGTGCCAGCAGCACTAGGGACAGGGGAAGCCACGAGCAGTACTTC
CASSTRDRGSHEQYF
>TRBJ1-2|TRBV6-1|.|.
TGTGCCAGCTCGGGGTCGTGGGGCTACACCTTC
CASSGSWGYTF
>TRBJ1-2|TRBV9|.|TRBD1
TGTGCCAGCAGCGGCCCCCAGCAGGGGGCTAACTATGGCTACACCTTC
CASSGPQQGANYGYTF
>TRBJ1-6|TRBV27|once|.
TGTGCCAGCAGTTTATCTTGGGCAGGGGTGTGGAATTCACCCCTCCACTTT
CASSLSWAGVWNSPLHF
>TRBJ2-7|TRBV27|.|TRBD1
TGTGCCAGCAGTTTATCGTATCCGGGACAGGGGTACGAGCAGTACTTC
CASSLSYPGQGYEQYF
>TRBJ2-7|TRBV6-5|once|.
TGTGCCAGCAGTTCCACGGGGACCGAGCAGTACTTC
CASSSTGTEQYF
>TRBJ2-3|TRBV28|.|TRBD2
TGTGCCAGCCCTGCGAATAGCGGGGGGCCCACAGATACGCAGTATTTT
CASPANSGGPTDTQYF
>TRBJ1-3|TRBV2|.|.
TGTGCCAGCAGCCAGGTGGGCTCTGGAAACACCATATATTTT
CASSQVGSGNTIYF
>TRBJ1-2|TRBV30|.|.
TGTGCCTGGAGTGTATCCAGGATATATGGCTACACCTTC
CAWSVSRIYGYTF
>TRBJ1-1|TRBV4-1|few|.
TGCGCCAGCAGCCAAGACCCTGGACTGATAAACGAAGCTTTCTTT
CASSQDPGLINEAFF